These 10 T cell receptor beta chains came from one sample sequenced in a study of T-cell reconstitution after alpha-beta-depleted transplantation in children. TCRbeta library construction was performed incorporating unique molecular identifiers. TCRdb recomputed calls from the PCR reads with MiXCR, one row per CDR3 protein. Of some 520,000 distinct CDR3 sequences in the sample, 32% were seen once. Sequencing used PBMCs from the stem cell graft donor, obtained from the stem cell graft. These receptors all come from a human donor who donated a stem cell graft to a child with aplastic anemia.

This clonotype was counted between two and nine times. The V and J genes are TRBV12-3 or TRBV12-4 and TRBJ2-1; the match to TRBD1 covers 7 bases. The CDR3 spans 13 residues. Trimming took 10 bases from V and 7 from J; bases not matched to a gene: 10. The CDR3 nucleotides are TGTGCCACCCTGGACAGGTCACTGAATGAGCAGTTCTTC. As protein: CATLDRSLNEQFF.

The genes are TRBV27 and TRBJ1-5, with a possible D match to TRBD1 (6 bases). The CDR3 has 15 residues. V shed 4 bases and J shed 5 bases, with 15 bases lying between them. Germline CDR1 MNHEY, CDR2 SMNVEV (reference sequence). The CDR3 loop is CASSSDRFGDQPQHF. The CDR3 DNA follows: TGTGCCAGCAGTTCTGACAGGTTCGGCGATCAGCCCCAGCATTTT.

A few counts support this clonotype. The CDR3 DNA reads as TGTGCCAGCAGCCCCCAGGGTGGGGGGGCACAGCCCCAGCATTTT. Translating gives CASSPQGGGAQPQHF. The V call is TRBV6-1, the J call TRBJ1-5; a possible D gene is TRBD1 (6 bases). The CDR3 length is 15 residues. Looked up from germline, CDR1 is MNHNS and CDR2 is SASEGT. The V end was cut by 6 bases, the J end by 7 bases, with 19 bases between.

This clonotype was seen a handful of times. The rearrangement uses TRBV7-2 and TRBJ2-7; D is perhaps TRBD1 or TRBD2 (5 bases each). The CDR3 length is 14 residues. Between the trimmed V and J ends, which lost 2 bases and 0 bases, there was a span of 8 bases. The germline CDR1 and CDR2 sequences are SGHTA and FQGNSA. Here the CDR3 DNA reads TGTGCCAGCAGCTTAAGAGGGGACTCCTACGAGCAGTACTTC. Translated, it gives CASSLRGDSYEQYF. Variable domain in full (rest from reference TRBV7-2 and TRBJ2-7): GAGVSQSPSNKVTEKGKDVELRCDPISGHTALYWYRQSLGQGLEFLIYFQGNSAPDKSGLPSDRFSAERTGGSVSTLTIQRTQQEDSAVYLCASSLRGDSYEQYFGPGTRLTVT.

This clonotype has only a few counts. The chain combines TRBV7-2 with TRBJ1-1; D uncertain. Trimming took off 5 bases at V and 3 bases at J, with 13 bases between the two ends. The germline CDR1 and CDR2 sequences are SGHTA and FQGNSA. The CDR3 covers 14 residues. CDR3 amino acids: CASSPNRDYTEAFF. In DNA, the CDR3 is TGTGCCAGCAGCCCTAATAGGGATTACACTGAAGCTTTCTTT.

This clonotype was observed a handful of times. This chain links TRBV11-2 with TRBJ2-2, with D maybe TRBD1 (7 bases). CDR3 size: 15 residues. From germline, CDR1 is SGHAT and CDR2 FQNNGV. The germline V and J ends were trimmed by 8 bases and 6 bases, with 19 bases remaining between them. The DNA for the CDR3 is TGTGCCAGCCAGACCCCTGACAGGGAGGCCGGGGAGCTGTTTTTT. Its translation is CASQTPDREAGELFF.

This clonotype was detected only a few times. This chain links TRBV5-1 with TRBJ1-5; 9 bases are a match to TRBD1. The CDR3 has 19 amino acids. Losses at the gene ends were 3 bases for V and 6 bases for J; bases not matched to a gene: 19. Germline CDR1 SGHRS, CDR2 YFSETQ. The chain's CDR3 is CASSSKDRGGRPGGQPQHF. The CDR3 DNA is TGCGCCAGCAGCTCGAAGGACAGGGGAGGTCGTCCAGGCGGTCAGCCCCAGCATTTT.

This clonotype was seen more than once but under ten times. This chain joins TRBV4-3 and TRBJ2-1; TRBD1 is a possible D gene (6 bases). The CDR3 sequence is 17 residues long. V lost 0 bases and J lost 1, with 13 bases in between. Germline assignment: CDR1 LGHNA and CDR2 YSLEER. CDR3 nucleotide sequence: TGCGCCAGCAGCCAAGATCGGGCAAGGGGGTCCTACAATGAGCAGTTCTTC. It translates to CASSQDRARGSYNEQFF.

V and J are TRBV29-1 and TRBJ2-3; tentatively, D is TRBD1 (5 bases). CDR1 is SQVTM, CDR2 ANQGSEA, per germline. V was pared by 8 bases and J by 3 bases, with 18 bases between. The length of the CDR3 is 14 residues. The DNA of the CDR3 is TGCAGCCCTCAAGGCCCGACAGTGACAGATACGCAGTATTTT. Its translation is CSPQGPTVTDTQYF.

Only a few counts were recorded for this clonotype. The gene calls are TRBV10-3 and TRBJ2-7, with 7 positions matching TRBD1. J gave up 4 bases and V 4 bases, and 4 bases lay outside the gene matches. Germline CDR1 and CDR2: ENHRY and SYGVKD. This CDR3 is 13 amino acids long. CDR3 loop: CAISGQGSYEQYF. The CDR3, as DNA: TGTGCCATCAGTGGACAGGGTTCGTACGAGCAGTACTTC.